The 20 T cell receptor beta chains below come from one sample, sequenced in a study of T cell repertoires in cytomegalovirus infection. For these receptors, no antigen is known. TCRdb analysed the reads with MiXCR anew, one entry per CDR3 protein. The sample lists about 830,000 distinct CDR3 sequences, around a third occurring once. The sample was cultured CD8+ T cells from PBMCs, taken from culture after CMV antigen stimulation. The source of these receptors is a human donor in good health (CMV status not recorded). Some clones in this sample may be carry-over from other donors' samples.

The chain employs TRBV12-3 or TRBV12-4 and TRBJ2-1; D call uncertain. The CDR3 loop spans 13 amino acids. V lost 5 bases, J lost 1 base, and 6 bases lay in between. As DNA, the CDR3 is TGTGCCAGCAGTATGCGATCCTACAATGAGCAGTTCTTC. It encodes CASSMRSYNEQFF.

The chain employs TRBV27 and TRBJ2-1; maybe TRBD1 (6 bases). The germline CDR1 and CDR2 sequences are MNHEY and SMNVEV (reference sequence). V was trimmed by 8 bases and J by 2 bases, leaving 13 bases between them. The CDR3 is 14 amino acids. CDR3 coding DNA: TGTGCCAGCGTGGCCGGACAGACCTACAATGAGCAGTTCTTC. Its translation is CASVAGQTYNEQFF.

This chain uses TRBV7-6 with TRBJ1-1; a weak D match, TRBD1 (5 bases). Germline V CDR1 and CDR2: SGHVS, FNYEAQ. This CDR3 has 15 residues. The germline V and J ends were trimmed by 7 bases and 4 bases, with 19 bases remaining between them. DNA of the CDR3: TGTGCCAGCATCCAGGGCACCTCACTTCTCACTGAAGCTTTCTTT. It translates to CASIQGTSLLTEAFF. The full variable domain, with the rest looked up from reference TRBV7-6 and TRBJ1-1, is GAGVSQSPRYKVTKRGQDVALRCDPISGHVSLYWYRQALGQGPEFLTYFNYEAQQDKSGLPNDRFSAERPEGSISTLTIQRTEQRDSAMYRCASIQGTSLLTEAFFGQGTRLTVV.

The chain links TRBV7-2 to TRBJ2-7; 11 bases match TRBD1. Germline assignment: CDR1 SGHTA and CDR2 FQGNSA. CDR3 length equals 14 residues. V gave up 3 bases and J gave up 5 bases; unmatched junction bases: 3. In nucleotides, the CDR3 is TGTACCAGCAGCTTCCGGACAGGGGGCGACGAGCAGTACTTC. It is translated as CTSSFRTGGDEQYF.

This clonotype was counted at least ten times. The chain combines TRBV7-2 with TRBJ2-5; TRBD2 matches at 8 bases. Per germline, CDR1 SGHTA and CDR2 FQGNSA. V was clipped by 1 base and J by 0 bases; unmatched bases: 10. The CDR3 consists of 18 residues. Here the CDR3 DNA reads TGTGCCAGCAGCTTAGTCTATTTCGGCGGGGGGTACCAAGAGACCCAGTACTTC. As protein: CASSLVYFGGGYQETQYF. The full variable domain, rest sourced from reference TRBV7-2 and TRBJ2-5, is GAGVSQSPSNKVTEKGKDVELRCDPISGHTALYWYRQSLGQGLEFLIYFQGNSAPDKSGLPSDRFSAERTGGSVSTLTIQRTQQEDSAVYLCASSLVYFGGGYQETQYFGPGTRLLVL.

The chain carries TRBV4-1 and TRBJ2-3; no definite D call. V lost 0 bases and J lost 6, with 7 bases in between. The germline V gene has CDR1 MGHRA and CDR2 YSYEKL. CDR3 length: 13 residues. The CDR3 DNA sequence: TGCGCCAGCAGCCAAGAACCAGCGGATACGCAGTATTTT. This sequence encodes CASSQEPADTQYF.

This chain joins TRBV2 and TRBJ2-3, with D hard to call. Trimming removed 2 bases at V and 4 bases at J, with 13 bases between. The CDR3 is made up of 15 amino acids. Germline V gene sequence: CDR1 SNHLY, CDR2 FYNNEI. CDR3 nucleotides: TGTGCCAGCAGTGAATCTGGCCCTGCCCCAGATACGCAGTATTTT. It is translated as CASSESGPAPDTQYF.

The rearrangement links TRBV5-4 to TRBJ2-2; D perhaps matches TRBD1 (5 bases). Germline V gene sequence: CDR1 SGHNT, CDR2 YYREEE (reference sequence). Trimming left V 1 base short and J 4 bases short, with 8 bases between. The CDR3 extends over 14 amino acids. The DNA for the CDR3 is TGTGCCAGCAGCTTGAAAGGGGCCACCGGGGAGCTGTTTTTT. The encoded protein is CASSLKGATGELFF.

The V and J genes are TRBV12-3 or TRBV12-4 and TRBJ2-5; TRBD2 might be the D (7 bases). V shed 3 bases and J shed 5 bases, with 13 bases lying between them. The length of the CDR3 is 14 residues. For the CDR3, the DNA is TGTGCCAGCAGTTTCCTCGGGGGGCCGGAGACCCAGTACTTC. Translation gives CASSFLGGPETQYF.

There are many counts of this clonotype. The CDR3 sequence: CASSSPAAANSPLHF. CDR3 in DNA: TGTGCCAGCAGTTCCCCGGCGGCAGCCAATTCACCCCTCCACTTT. The rearrangement uses TRBV27 and TRBJ1-6; no clear D gene. Trimming removed 4 bases at V and 7 bases at J, with 14 bases between. Germline CDR1 and CDR2: MNHEY and SMNVEV (reference sequence). CDR3 length: 15 amino acids.

Ten or more counts support this clonotype. The gene calls are TRBV7-6 and TRBJ2-3, with D tentatively TRBD2 (7 bases). CDR3 length: 15 amino acids. The V gene lost 2 bases and the J gene lost 5 bases, with 14 bases spanning the gap. Germline CDR1 reads SGHVS; CDR2 reads FNYEAQ. CDR3 DNA sequence: TGTGCCAGCAGCTTATGGGGGGGCGGAAAAGATACGCAGTATTTT. Protein product: CASSLWGGGKDTQYF.

This chain joins TRBV28 and TRBJ1-2; D ambiguous. V lost 3 bases, J lost 3 bases, and 11 bases lay in between. CDR3 size: 14 residues. CDR1 MDHEN and CDR2 SYDVKM come from the germline V gene. In nucleotides, the CDR3 is TGTGCCAGCAGTTTTCATACGGCTTACTATGGCTACACCTTC. This gives the protein CASSFHTAYYGYTF.

The chain is built from TRBV7-9 and TRBJ2-2, with no clear D. Germline CDR1 SEHNR, CDR2 FQNEAQ (reference sequence). This CDR3 comprises 13 residues. Trimming shortened V by 5 bases and J by 7 bases, and 11 bases separated the two germline ends. Here the CDR3 DNA reads TGTGCCAGCAGCCCTGCCTATGGCGGGGAGCTGTTTTTT. Its translation: CASSPAYGGELFF.

This sequence joins TRBV28 and TRBJ1-1; 11 nucleotides line up with TRBD1. Germline loops: CDR1 MDHEN, CDR2 SYDVKM. The CDR3 loop spans 15 amino acids. J lost 6 bases, V lost 3 bases, and 6 bases had no gene match. CDR3 nucleotide sequence: TGTGCCAGCAGTTTCCTGCGGGACAGGGGGTCTGAAGCTTTCTTT. It is translated as CASSFLRDRGSEAFF.

This clonotype came up many times. The V call is TRBV4-1, the J call TRBJ1-1; no reliable D call. Trimming pared 4 bases from V and 1 base from J, leaving 7 bases between. The CDR3 extends over 13 amino acids. Germline V gene data show CDR1 as MGHRA and CDR2 as YSYEKL. This CDR3 is CASSPAGNTEAFF. CDR3 nucleotide sequence: TGCGCCAGCAGCCCAGCAGGGAACACTGAAGCTTTCTTT.

Remarks on this clonotype: Mismatch with germline at one junction end may stem from a read error. The V call is TRBV7-2, the J call TRBJ2-3; D uncertain. This CDR3 contains 13 residues. Germline values: CDR1 SGHTA, CDR2 FQGNSA. CDR3 sequence reads: CASGRPVLDTQYF. In nucleotides, the CDR3 is TGTGCCAGCGGCCGCCCGGTCCTCGATACACAGTATTTT.

A remark on this clonotype: A much larger clone lies a single base off, so this may be a read error. The gene calls are TRBV6-1 and TRBJ1-5, with D uncertain. The CDR3 is 14 residues long. Germline values: CDR1 MNHNS, CDR2 SASEGT. In nucleotides, the CDR3 is TGTGCCAACAGTGAAGAGGCAGCAAATCAGCCCCAGCATTTT. This encodes CANSEEAANQPQHF.

This clonotype occurred a few times. The gene calls are TRBV27 and TRBJ2-1, with 8 bases fitting TRBD1. CDR1 and CDR2 (germline): MNHEY, SMNVEV (reference sequence). The V and J ends lost 7 bases and 0 bases, in that order; junction bases with no gene match: 11. The CDR3 has 17 amino acids. The CDR3 nucleotides read TGTGCCAGCATGATGGGCAGGGGGCATACCTCCTACAATGAGCAGTTCTTC. It codes for CASMMGRGHTSYNEQFF.

The genes are TRBV19 and TRBJ2-7; D remains ambiguous. Trimming took 4 bases from V and 3 from J, leaving 13 bases between them. The CDR3 contains 14 residues. Germline assignment: CDR1 LNHDA and CDR2 SQIVND (reference sequence). The CDR3 DNA follows: TGTGCCAGTAGTACGACCCACTCATACTACGAGCAGTACTTC. Protein sequence: CASSTTHSYYEQYF.

This clonotype was found a few times. The chain couples TRBV11-2 to TRBJ2-5; D gene uncertain. This CDR3 spans 14 amino acids. Germline-derived CDR1 and CDR2 are SGHAT and FQNNGV. The V gene lost 6 bases and the J gene lost 4 bases, with 15 bases spanning the gap. This CDR3 reads CASRPESSRETQYF. As DNA, the CDR3 is TGTGCCAGCAGACCCGAGTCTTCACGAGAGACCCAGTACTTC. The full variable domain, rest sourced from reference TRBV11-2 and TRBJ2-5, is EAGVAQSPRYKIIEKRQSVAFWCNPISGHATLYWYQQILGQGPKLLIQFQNNGVVDDSQLPKDRFSAERLKGVDSTLKIQPAKLEDSAVYLCASRPESSRETQYFGPGTRLLVL.